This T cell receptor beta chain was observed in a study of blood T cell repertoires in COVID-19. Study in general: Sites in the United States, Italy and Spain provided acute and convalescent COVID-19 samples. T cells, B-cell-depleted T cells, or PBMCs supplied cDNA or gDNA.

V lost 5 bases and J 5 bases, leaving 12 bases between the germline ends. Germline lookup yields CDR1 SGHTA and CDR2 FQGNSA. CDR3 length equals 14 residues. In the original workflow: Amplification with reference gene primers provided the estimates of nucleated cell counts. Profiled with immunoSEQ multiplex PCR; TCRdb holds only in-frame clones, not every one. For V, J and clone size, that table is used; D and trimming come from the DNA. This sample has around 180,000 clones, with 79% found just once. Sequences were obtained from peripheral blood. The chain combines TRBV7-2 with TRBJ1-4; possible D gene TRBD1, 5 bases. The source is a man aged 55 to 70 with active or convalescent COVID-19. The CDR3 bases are TGTGCCAGCAGCCTGACACGGGGGAATGAAAAACTGTTTTTT. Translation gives CASSLTRGNEKLFF.